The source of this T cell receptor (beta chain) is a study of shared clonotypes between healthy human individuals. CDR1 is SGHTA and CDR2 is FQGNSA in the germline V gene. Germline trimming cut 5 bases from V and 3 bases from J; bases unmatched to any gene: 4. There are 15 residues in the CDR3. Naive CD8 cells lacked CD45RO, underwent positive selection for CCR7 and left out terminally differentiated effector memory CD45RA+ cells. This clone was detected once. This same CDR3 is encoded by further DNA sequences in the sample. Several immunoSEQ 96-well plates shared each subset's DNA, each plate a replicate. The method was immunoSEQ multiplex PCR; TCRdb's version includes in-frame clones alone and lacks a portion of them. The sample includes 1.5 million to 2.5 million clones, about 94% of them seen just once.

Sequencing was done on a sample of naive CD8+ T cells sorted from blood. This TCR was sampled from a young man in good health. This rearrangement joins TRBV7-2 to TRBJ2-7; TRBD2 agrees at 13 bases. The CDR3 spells CASSLRLAGGYEQYF. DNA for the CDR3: TGTGCCAGCAGCCTAAGACTAGCGGGAGGCTACGAGCAGTACTTC.